This T cell receptor (beta chain) was profiled in a study of OX40 agonist ivuxolimab in advanced cancers. Overall study findings and caveats: CD8+ T cells (on average) carried more expanded clones than CD4+ T cells. Which antigen the expanded peripheral T cells recognized is unknown.

A remark on this clone: Its target is not known.

Measured with immunoSEQ multiplex PCR; TCRdb has only the in-frame clones, and not every one. Here the sample spans about 48,000 clones, 80% to 90% being singletons. CDR1 and CDR2 from the germline V gene are SGHVS and FQNEAQ. The trim removed 6 bases at V and 4 bases at J, leaving 5 bases unmatched. The CDR3 has 14 amino acids. This chain uses TRBV7-8 with TRBJ1-4; 7 bases fit TRBD1. This specimen consisted of CD4+ or CD8+ T cells sorted from blood, obtained in a trial of the OX40 agonist ivuxolimab. The origin of this receptor is an adult with an advanced solid tumor such as melanoma, head and neck, liver or kidney cancer. This CDR3 reads CASSRDSLNEKLFF. DNA for the CDR3: TGTGCCAGCAGTCGGGACAGCCTTAATGAAAAACTGTTTTTT.